These 2 T cell receptor beta chains came from one sample sequenced in a study of response to subunit inactivated influenza vaccine. A single record per CDR3 protein comes from TCRdb applying MiXCR to the RT-PCR reads. The profile covers around 710,000 distinct CDR3 sequences, with approximately 13% appearing a single time and 6% to 8% taken by the ten largest. The material was PBMCs from blood, obtained 14 days before vaccination. All receptors come from a man over 45 who received an inactivated influenza vaccine.

This clonotype showed up just a few times. The V gene is TRBV7-3, the J gene TRBJ1-1; D unresolved. CDR1 is SGHTA and CDR2 is FQGTGA in the germline V gene. Trimming left V 5 bases short and J 4 bases short, with 14 bases between. The CDR3 is 14 residues long. For the CDR3, the DNA is TGTGCCAGCAGCCCAGGCACAGAGGGCACTGAAGCTTTCTTT. Encoded protein: CASSPGTEGTEAFF.

The CDR3 region has the DNA TGTGCCAGTCGGGGGCTAGCGGAAGACTTCTTC. Translating it yields CASRGLAEDFF. The chain employs TRBV28 and TRBJ2-1; maybe TRBD2 (7 bases). The CDR3 runs to 11 residues. V was trimmed by 9 bases and J by 16 bases, leaving 19 bases between them. Germline V CDR1 and CDR2: MDHEN, SYDVKM.